The clone carrying this T cell receptor beta chain was counted a few times. The antigen is undetermined. Other DNA sequences in this specimen translate into the identical CDR3. This record comes from a study of beta chain features in type 1 diabetes. Study information: Patients were similar to healthy donors in age and gender (as well as in cell yields).

What was sequenced were expressed TCRB transcripts, since all of the isolated RNA had been reverse transcribed. The assay was immunoSEQ multiplex PCR, and TCRdb's table has in-frame clones only and misses some. The sample has about 160,000 clones, roughly 9% seen once. This CDR3 region has 13 residues. Per germline, CDR1 SQVTM and CDR2 ANQGSEA. Trimming cost V 7 bases and J 1 base; bases outside gene matches: 6. The study, taken as a whole, reports: Shortening of TCRB CDR3s, moderate but significant, appeared in all four CD4+ subsets of Type 1 diabetes patients. In comparison with healthy donors, patients had naive, central memory and Treg TCRB repertoires that appeared more similar.

The receptor's source is a woman aged 30 to 39 with type 1 diabetes. This chain uses TRBV29-1 with TRBJ1-1, with 7 bases lining up with TRBD1. Sequencing was done on a sample of central memory CD4+ T cells from blood. The CDR3 spells CSARDSPNTEAFF. In DNA, the CDR3 is TGCAGCGCACGGGACAGCCCGAACACTGAAGCTTTCTTT. The complete variable domain, with remaining parts taken from reference TRBV29-1 and TRBJ1-1, reads SAVISQKPSRDICQRGTSLTIQCQVDSQVTMMFWYRQQPGQSLTLIATANQGSEATYESGFVIDKFPISRPNLTFSTLTVSNMSPEDSSIYLCSARDSPNTEAFFGQGTRLTVV.